The T cell receptor (beta chain) described here comes from a study of blood T cell repertoires in COVID-19. Across the whole study: Samples representing acute and convalescent COVID-19 were sourced from the United States, Italy and Spain. Sample material is recorded as cDNA or gDNA derived from T cells, B-cell-depleted T cells, or PBMCs.

Source study methods: Nucleated cell counts were estimated from reference gene primer amplification. The protocol was immunoSEQ multiplex PCR, while the TCRdb copy is restricted to in-frame clones and leaves out a portion. V and J calls and clone size are those listed in that table; D and trimming were worked out from the DNA. The sample shows around 260,000 clones, 85% to 90% of them seen only once. The CDR3 sequence is 14 residues long. The germline CDR1 and CDR2 sequences are SGHNT and YENEEA. The ends were cut back, 5 bases at V and 5 bases at J, with 10 bases in the middle. This rearrangement joins TRBV11-3 to TRBJ1-6; TRBD1 might be the D (5 bases). The sample consisted of peripheral blood. The receptor comes from a woman in her thirties or forties who had recovered from COVID-19. CDR3 region: CASSRQGDNSPLHF. DNA of the CDR3: TGTGCCAGCAGCCGTCAAGGGGATAATTCACCCCTCCACTTT.